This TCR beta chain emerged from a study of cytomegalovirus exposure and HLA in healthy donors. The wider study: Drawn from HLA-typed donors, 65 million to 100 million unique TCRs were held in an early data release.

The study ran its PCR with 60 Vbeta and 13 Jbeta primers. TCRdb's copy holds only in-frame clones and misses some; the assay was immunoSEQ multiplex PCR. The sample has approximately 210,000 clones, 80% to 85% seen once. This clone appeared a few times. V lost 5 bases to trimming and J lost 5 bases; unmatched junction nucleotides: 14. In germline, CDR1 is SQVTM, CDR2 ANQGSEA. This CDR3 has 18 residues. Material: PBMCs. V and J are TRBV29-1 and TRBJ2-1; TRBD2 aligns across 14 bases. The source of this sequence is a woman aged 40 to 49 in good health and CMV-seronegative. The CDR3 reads CSVSLPGTSGSSNNEQFF. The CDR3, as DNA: TGCAGCGTTTCCCTCCCCGGGACTAGCGGGAGTAGCAACAATGAGCAGTTCTTC.